This is a list of T cell receptor beta chains from one sample in a study of cytomegalovirus exposure and HLA in healthy donors. Assay: immunoSEQ multiplex PCR; the TCRdb copy retains only in-frame clones and omits some. The sample comprises about 160,000 clones, roughly 80% of which are singletons, and approximately 7% rests with the top ten. Specimen: PBMCs. Receptors were obtained from a woman between 25 and 40 years old in good health and CMV-seropositive. Each CDR3 is given with its conserved first and last residue. The order of the fields is J gene, D gene, V gene, clone size, CDR3 protein, CDR3 DNA. A D gene is named only where the DNA matches it firmly. Clone size is not always given. Where it is, it says once, few, many or a class for expanded clones.

TRBJ2-1 TRBD2 TRBV9 NA CASSPFGSGGHNEQFF TGTGCCAGCAGCCCCTTTGGGAGCGGGGGCCACAATGAGCAGTTCTTC
TRBJ1-1 NA TRBV6-1 NA CASRYGQLNTEAFF TGTGCCAGCAGATATGGACAGTTGAACACTGAAGCTTTCTTT
TRBJ1-1 TRBD1 TRBV19 NA CATQTSQGVWTEAFF TGTGCCACCCAAACAAGTCAGGGGGTTTGGACTGAAGCTTTCTTT
TRBJ1-4 NA TRBV6-5 NA CASSPQGNDEKLFF TGTGCCAGCAGTCCACAGGGAAACGATGAAAAACTGTTTTTT
TRBJ1-2 NA TRBV18 NA CASSPALLNYGYTF TGTGCCAGCTCACCGGCTTTATTGAACTATGGCTACACCTTC
TRBJ1-2 TRBD1 TRBV7-9 NA CASSLVGTERLGYTF TGTGCCAGCAGCTTAGTGGGGACAGAAAGGCTTGGCTACACCTTC
TRBJ2-7 TRBD1 TRBV19 NA CASTNQGTGVFEQYF TGTGCCAGTACTAACCAAGGGACAGGGGTTTTCGAGCAGTACTTC
TRBJ2-5 NA TRBV5-4 NA CASSLMASSQETQYF TGTGCCAGCAGCTTGATGGCTAGCTCACAAGAGACCCAGTACTTC
TRBJ2-2 NA TRBV19 NA CASRNGLAQRRFTGELFF TGTGCCAGTCGTAACGGGCTAGCTCAGCGTCGATTCACCGGGGAGCTGTTTTTT
TRBJ2-2 NA TRBV2 NA CASRAGGGRTGELFF TGTGCCAGCAGGGCTGGGGGGGGCCGCACCGGGGAGCTGTTTTTT
TRBJ2-7 TRBD2 TRBV15 NA CATSRGGTTYEQYF TGTGCCACCAGCAGAGGCGGGACTACCTACGAGCAGTACTTC
TRBJ2-5 NA TRBV11-3 NA CASSPERGSETQYF TGTGCCAGCAGCCCCGAAAGGGGCAGTGAGACCCAGTACTTC
TRBJ2-3 NA TRBV2 NA CASSGPGLGTQYF TGTGCCAGCTCAGGTCCTGGCCTGGGTACGCAGTATTTT
TRBJ2-3 TRBD1 TRBV7-3 once CASSGIGGGTDTQYF TGTGCCAGCAGCGGTATAGGGGGCGGCACAGATACGCAGTATTTT
TRBJ1-5 NA TRBV4-2 few CASSQDWSGGWKSNQPQHF TGTGCCAGCAGCCAAGATTGGTCAGGTGGGTGGAAGAGCAATCAGCCCCAGCATTTT
TRBJ2-2 NA TRBV7-7 NA CASSQSRWLSTGELFF TGTGCCAGCAGCCAATCGAGGTGGCTCAGCACCGGGGAGCTGTTTTTT
TRBJ1-2 NA TRBV7-9 NA CASSLVRDTLRDGYTF TGTGCCAGCAGCTTAGTCCGGGACACCCTAAGGGATGGCTACACCTTC
TRBJ2-1 TRBD2 TRBV19 NA CASRPIAGGQSEQFF TGTGCCAGTAGGCCGATAGCGGGGGGGCAATCTGAGCAGTTCTTC
TRBJ2-3 TRBD2 TRBV18 NA CASSPSSGGTDTQYF TGTGCCAGCTCACCATCTAGCGGGGGTACAGATACGCAGTATTTT
TRBJ1-2 TRBD1 TRBV15 NA CATSRGGQAAGYGYTF TGTGCCACCAGCAGAGGGGGACAGGCGGCGGGCTATGGCTACACCTTC
TRBJ1-2 TRBD1 TRBV6-5 NA CASSPTGFNYGYTF TGTGCCAGCAGTCCGACAGGGTTTAACTATGGCTACACCTTC
TRBJ1-1 TRBD1 TRBV5-5 NA CASSVDRAKNTEAFF TGTGCCAGCAGCGTGGACAGGGCCAAGAACACTGAAGCTTTCTTT
TRBJ1-1 NA TRBV7-2 NA CASSLGVRAPNTEAFF TGTGCCAGCAGCTTAGGGGTGCGGGCCCCGAACACTGAAGCTTTCTTT
TRBJ1-2 NA TRBV29-1 NA CSVGGDVGPYGYTF TGCAGCGTTGGGGGGGACGTCGGACCCTATGGCTACACCTTC
TRBJ2-2 NA TRBV6-6 NA CASSYQGHTGELFF TGTGCCAGCAGTTACCAGGGCCACACCGGGGAGCTGTTTTTT
TRBJ2-2 NA TRBV7-8 NA CASSLTSFTGELFF TGTGCCAGCAGCCTTACTAGTTTCACCGGGGAGCTGTTTTTT
TRBJ1-4 NA TRBV28 NA CASWDRGGTNEKLFF TGTGCCAGCTGGGACCGGGGGGGGACTAATGAAAAACTGTTTTTT
TRBJ2-7 NA TRBV2 NA CASSEIWDITTYEQYF TGTGCCAGCAGTGAAATCTGGGACATTACAACCTACGAGCAGTACTTC
TRBJ1-1 NA TRBV6-1 NA CASSAGQILTEAFF TGTGCCAGCTCCGCAGGACAGATCCTCACTGAAGCTTTCTTT
TRBJ2-1 NA TRBV5-1 NA CASSSKTTRSYYNEQFF TGCGCCAGCAGCTCCAAGACAACCCGCTCTTACTACAATGAGCAGTTCTTC
TRBJ2-7 NA TRBV7-2 NA CASSVGGSYEQYF TGTGCCAGCAGCGTCGGGGGCTCCTACGAGCAGTACTTC
TRBJ1-2 NA TRBV7-8 NA CASSLAAGPIYGYTF TGTGCCAGCAGCTTAGCGGCAGGTCCCATCTATGGCTACACCTTC
TRBJ1-6 TRBD1 TRBV6-5 NA CASRADRVNSPLHF TGTGCCAGCAGGGCCGACAGGGTGAATTCACCCCTCCACTTT
TRBJ1-2 NA TRBV6-4 few CASSENRAMGGYTF TGTGCCAGCAGTGAGAACAGGGCGATGGGCGGCTACACCTTC
TRBJ1-6 NA TRBV7-6 NA CASSLARGDNSPLHF TGTGCCAGCAGCTTAGCCAGGGGTGATAATTCACCCCTCCACTTT
TRBJ1-6 NA TRBV19 NA CASSIGQTRHSPLHF TGTGCCAGTAGTATCGGACAGACGAGGCATTCACCCCTCCACTTT
TRBJ2-7 TRBD2 TRBV6-5 NA CASSYSPQGGYEQYF TGTGCCAGCAGTTACTCGCCCCAGGGAGGGTACGAGCAGTACTTC
TRBJ1-5 TRBD1 TRBV19 NA CASSKRTGVQPQHF TGTGCCAGTAGTAAACGGACAGGGGTCCAGCCCCAGCATTTT
TRBJ1-1 NA TRBV7-2 NA CASSLAGGHSNTEAFF TGTGCCAGCAGCTTAGCAGGGGGACACTCGAACACTGAAGCTTTCTTT
TRBJ2-5 NA TRBV20-1 few CSVRVAETQYF TGCAGTGTGCGGGTCGCGGAGACCCAGTACTTC
TRBJ1-2 NA TRBV7-3 NA CASSRGGRDYGYTF TGTGCCAGCAGCCGAGGGGGGAGGGACTATGGCTACACCTTC
TRBJ1-2 TRBD1 TRBV30 NA CAWKGRDRGPYGYTF TGTGCCTGGAAAGGGCGGGACAGGGGTCCCTATGGCTACACCTTC
TRBJ1-6 NA TRBV5-1 NA CASSLGLRNSPLHF TGCGCCAGCAGCTTGGGACTGAGGAATTCACCCCTCCACTTT
TRBJ2-2 NA TRBV7-9 NA CAPAEAGELFF TGTGCCCCAGCGGAGGCCGGGGAGCTGTTTTTT
TRBJ2-2 TRBD1 TRBV19 few CASSDGTGRGGTGELFF TGTGCCAGTAGTGACGGGACAGGGAGAGGGGGCACCGGGGAGCTGTTTTTT
TRBJ1-5 TRBD1 TRBV27 NA CASSLSRGLGQPQHF TGTGCCAGCAGTTTAAGCAGGGGGCTCGGTCAGCCCCAGCATTTT